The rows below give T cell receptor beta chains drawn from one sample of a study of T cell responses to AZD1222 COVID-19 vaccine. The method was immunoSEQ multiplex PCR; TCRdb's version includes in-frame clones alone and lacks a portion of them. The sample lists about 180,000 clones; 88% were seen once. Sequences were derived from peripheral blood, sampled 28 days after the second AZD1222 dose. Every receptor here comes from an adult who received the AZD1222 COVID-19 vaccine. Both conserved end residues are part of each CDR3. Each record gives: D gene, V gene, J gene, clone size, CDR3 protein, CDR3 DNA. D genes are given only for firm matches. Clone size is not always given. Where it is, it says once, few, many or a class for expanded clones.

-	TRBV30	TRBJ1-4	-	CAWSRGEANEKLFF	TGTGCCTGGAGTAGGGGCGAAGCTAATGAAAAACTGTTTTTT
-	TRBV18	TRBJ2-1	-	CASSPSTDPYNEQFF	TGTGCCAGCTCACCATCGACGGACCCATACAATGAGCAGTTCTTC
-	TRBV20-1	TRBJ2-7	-	CSASQAYEQYF	TGCAGTGCTTCTCAGGCTTACGAGCAGTACTTC
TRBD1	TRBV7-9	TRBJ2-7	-	CASSLGGTGTPYEQYF	TGTGCCAGCAGCTTAGGCGGGACAGGGACCCCCTACGAGCAGTACTTC
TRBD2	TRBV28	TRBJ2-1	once	CASSLWVTSGTGQFF	TGTGCCAGCAGTTTATGGGTGACTAGCGGGACCGGGCAGTTCTTC
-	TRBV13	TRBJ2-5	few	CASSSPGLGLETQYF	TGTGCCAGCAGCTCCCCCGGCCTGGGACTGGAGACCCAGTACTTC
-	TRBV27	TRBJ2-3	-	CASNREGDGGDTQYF	TGTGCCAGCAACCGTGAGGGTGACGGCGGAGATACGCAGTATTTT
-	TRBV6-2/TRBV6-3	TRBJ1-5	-	CASTPVRNQPQHF	TGTGCCAGCACCCCAGTTCGCAATCAGCCCCAGCATTTT
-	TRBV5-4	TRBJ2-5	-	CASSLGIQTQYF	TGTGCCAGCAGCTTGGGGATCCAGACCCAGTACTTC
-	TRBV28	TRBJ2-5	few	CASGPGVPQETQYF	TGTGCCAGCGGCCCCGGGGTGCCACAAGAGACCCAGTACTTC
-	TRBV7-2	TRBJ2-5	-	CASSSTRSETQYF	TGTGCCAGCAGCTCTACTAGATCAGAGACCCAGTACTTC
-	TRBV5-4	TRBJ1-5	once	CASRGMTPPASNQPQHF	TGTGCCAGCAGGGGAATGACCCCCCCCGCAAGCAATCAGCCCCAGCATTTT
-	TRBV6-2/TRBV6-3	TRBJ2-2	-	CASSPPVSGPNTGELFF	TGTGCCAGCAGTCCCCCGGTCAGCGGGCCCAACACCGGGGAGCTGTTTTTT
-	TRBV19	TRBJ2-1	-	CASSIRHGLYYNEQFF	TGTGCCAGTAGTATCCGGCACGGGCTTTACTACAATGAGCAGTTCTTC
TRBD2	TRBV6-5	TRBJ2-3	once	CASSLGGLGTDTQYF	TGTGCCAGCAGCCTGGGGGGACTAGGCACAGATACGCAGTATTTT
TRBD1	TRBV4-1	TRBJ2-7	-	CASSPRTGGYEQYF	TGCGCCAGCAGCCCCCGGACAGGGGGCTACGAGCAGTACTTC
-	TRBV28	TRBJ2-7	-	CASSFRRTSSYEQYF	TGTGCCAGCAGTTTCCGACGGACATCGTCCTACGAGCAGTACTTC
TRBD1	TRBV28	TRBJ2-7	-	CATRQGADEQYF	TGTGCCACCCGGCAGGGGGCTGACGAGCAGTACTTC
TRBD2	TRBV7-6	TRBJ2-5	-	CASSSKREGQGETQYF	TGTGCCAGCAGCTCAAAGCGGGAGGGCCAAGGAGAGACCCAGTACTTC
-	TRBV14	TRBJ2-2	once	CASSQVRDGELFF	TGTGCCAGCAGCCAAGTTAGGGACGGGGAGCTGTTTTTT
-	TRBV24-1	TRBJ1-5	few	CASAGGGNQPQHF	TGTGCCTCAGCAGGAGGGGGCAATCAGCCCCAGCATTTT
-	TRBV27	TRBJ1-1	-	CASSLRTALNTEAFF	TGTGCCAGCAGCCTCAGGACAGCGTTGAACACTGAAGCTTTCTTT
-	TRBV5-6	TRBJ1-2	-	CASSLALGANYGYTF	TGTGCCAGCAGCTTGGCCCTGGGGGCTAACTATGGCTACACCTTC
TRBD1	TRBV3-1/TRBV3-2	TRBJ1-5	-	CASSQGDSTQHF	TGTGCCAGCAGCCAGGGGGACAGTACCCAGCATTTT
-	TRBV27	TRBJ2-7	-	CASSRTLGPGATYEQYF	TGTGCCAGCAGCCGAACGCTCGGACCCGGAGCCACCTACGAGCAGTACTTC
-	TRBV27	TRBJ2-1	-	CASSFDWSSYNEQFF	TGTGCCAGCAGTTTCGACTGGAGCTCCTACAATGAGCAGTTCTTC
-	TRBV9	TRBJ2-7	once	CASSVAAWSSYEQYF	TGTGCCAGCAGCGTAGCGGCGTGGAGCTCCTACGAGCAGTACTTC
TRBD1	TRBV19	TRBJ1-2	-	CASNPGQGQYGYTF	TGTGCCAGTAATCCGGGACAGGGGCAATATGGCTACACCTTC
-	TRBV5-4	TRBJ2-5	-	CASSLSGTQYF	TGTGCCAGCAGCTTGTCCGGGACCCAGTACTTC
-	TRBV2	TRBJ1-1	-	CASSEWSLTEAFF	TGTGCCAGCAGTGAATGGTCCCTAACTGAAGCTTTCTTT
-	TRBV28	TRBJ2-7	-	CASSPPRFYEQYF	TGTGCCAGCAGTCCTCCGCGGTTCTACGAGCAGTACTTC
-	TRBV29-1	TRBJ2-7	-	CSSRDEQYF	TGCAGCTCAAGAGACGAGCAGTACTTC
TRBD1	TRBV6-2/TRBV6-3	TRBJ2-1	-	CASSTGQGGRPHNEQFF	TGTGCCAGCAGCACCGGACAGGGGGGGCGCCCCCACAATGAGCAGTTCTTC
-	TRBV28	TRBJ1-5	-	CASNLLLGNDQPQHF	TGTGCCAGCAACCTACTCCTGGGCAATGATCAGCCCCAGCATTTT
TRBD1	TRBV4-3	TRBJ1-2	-	CASSQDLDRDYGYTF	TGCGCCAGCAGCCAAGATCTGGACAGGGACTATGGCTACACCTTC
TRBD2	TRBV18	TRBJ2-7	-	CASSPQREGAEQYF	TGTGCCAGCTCACCACAGCGGGAGGGCGCCGAGCAGTACTTC
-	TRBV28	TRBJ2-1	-	CASSTGASYNEQFF	TGTGCCAGCAGCACCGGGGCTTCCTACAATGAGCAGTTCTTC
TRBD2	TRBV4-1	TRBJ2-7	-	CASSQFSGSHEQYF	TGCGCCAGCAGCCAATTTAGCGGGAGCCACGAGCAGTACTTC
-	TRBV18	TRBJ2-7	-	CASSPTDVPYEQYF	TGTGCCAGCTCACCGACGGACGTCCCCTACGAGCAGTACTTC
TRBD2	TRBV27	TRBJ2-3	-	CASTVLAGGANTQYF	TGTGCCAGCACTGTACTAGCGGGGGGGGCAAATACGCAGTATTTT
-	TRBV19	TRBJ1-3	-	CASSRDPPGNTIYF	TGTGCCAGTAGCCGGGACCCTCCTGGAAACACCATATATTTT
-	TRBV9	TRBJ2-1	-	CASSVEGLTYNEQFF	TGTGCCAGCAGCGTAGAGGGACTTACCTACAATGAGCAGTTCTTC
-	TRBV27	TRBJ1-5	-	CASSHRDSNQPQHF	TGTGCCAGCAGTCACCGGGACAGCAATCAGCCCCAGCATTTT
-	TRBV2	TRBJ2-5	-	CASAGPGFETQYF	TGTGCCAGCGCGGGCCCCGGGTTCGAGACCCAGTACTTC
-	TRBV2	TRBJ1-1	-	CASSGQEAFF	TGTGCCAGCAGTGGACAGGAAGCTTTCTTT
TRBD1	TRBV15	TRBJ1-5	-	CATSRGQGGNQPQHF	TGTGCCACCAGCAGAGGGCAGGGGGGGAATCAGCCCCAGCATTTT
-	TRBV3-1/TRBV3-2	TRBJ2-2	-	CASSRIESVGGELFF	TGTGCCAGCAGCCGAATTGAGAGCGTGGGAGGGGAGCTGTTTTTT
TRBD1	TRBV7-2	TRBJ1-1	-	CASSLRGLADPTEAFF	TGTGCCAGCAGCTTAAGGGGGCTCGCCGACCCCACTGAAGCTTTCTTT